The 31 T cell receptor beta chains below come from one sample, sequenced in a study of T-cell memory formation after mild COVID-19. TCRdb processed the 5' RACE reads anew with MiXCR; each CDR3 protein has one entry. The table records some 320,000 distinct CDR3 sequences, roughly 15% of them present only once. The specimen sequenced was PBMCs or a T cell subset sorted from them (not recorded which). The receptors were gathered from a man aged 18-30 years who had mild COVID-19 (a few samples of this study predate the infection). Cell type and time point are not known.

A few counts support this clonotype. The CDR3 nucleotides are TGTGCCAGCAGGCCCAGAGACCAAGAGACCCAGTACTTC. Translating it yields CASRPRDQETQYF. V is TRBV12-3 or TRBV12-4 and J is TRBJ2-5, with D unclear. The germline V and J ends were trimmed by 6 bases and 0 bases, with 8 bases remaining between them. The CDR3 is 13 amino acids.

This clonotype appeared many times. V usage is TRBV7-2 and J usage is TRBJ2-2; D gene ambiguous. Trimming cost V 4 bases and J 3 bases, with 18 bases left between them. Germline CDR1 reads SGHTA; CDR2 reads FQGNSA. This CDR3 spans 17 amino acids. The CDR3 DNA is TGTGCCAGCAGCTCCCGTGAAGGGCGGACGTACACCGGGGAGCTGTTTTTT. Translation gives CASSSREGRTYTGELFF.

Only a few counts were recorded for this clonotype. The rearrangement joins TRBV9 to TRBJ2-1; the match to TRBD2 covers 9 bases. CDR1 is SGDLS and CDR2 is YYNGEE in the germline V gene. This CDR3 comprises 15 residues. Losses at the gene ends were 3 bases for V and 5 bases for J; bases not matched to a gene: 6. The CDR3 nucleotides are TGTGCCAGCAGCGGAAAGCGGGGGGCTCACAATGAGCAGTTCTTC. It yields the protein CASSGKRGAHNEQFF.

This clonotype was seen a handful of times. The chain carries TRBV6-5 and TRBJ1-2; D uncertain. V lost 3 bases to trimming and J lost 8 bases, with 13 bases between them. Germline V gives CDR1 MNHEY, CDR2 SVGAGI. There are 13 residues in the CDR3. This chain's CDR3 is CASSYGKTSGYTF. CDR3 DNA: TGTGCCAGCAGTTATGGCAAAACAAGCGGCTACACCTTC.

In its sample, this clonotype was seen a few times. V usage is TRBV5-1 and J usage is TRBJ2-2, with 8 bases aligning to TRBD1. Germline V gives CDR1 SGHRS, CDR2 YFSETQ. This CDR3 comprises 14 residues. The V gene end was trimmed by 6 bases and the J gene end by 0 bases; junction bases not matched to a gene: 1. The CDR3 here is CASNRGTNTGELFF. The CDR3 region has the DNA TGCGCCAGCAACAGGGGGACGAACACCGGGGAGCTGTTTTTT.

The CDR3, as DNA: TGTGCCGTTGGTGGACAGGGGTTTCGAAAACTGTTTTTT. This translates into CAVGGQGFRKLFF. The chain carries TRBV6-5 and TRBJ1-4; 9 nucleotides agree with TRBD1. With 11 bases clipped from V and 10 bases from J, the junction kept 11 bases outside the gene matches. The CDR3 contains 13 residues. Germline values: CDR1 MNHEY, CDR2 SVGAGI.

The V gene is TRBV29-1, the J gene TRBJ1-2, with D possibly TRBD1 on 5 matching bases. Germline-derived CDR1 and CDR2 are SQVTM and ANQGSEA. The CDR3 is 13 amino acids. V was trimmed by 1 base and J by 1 base, leaving 7 bases between them. The DNA of the CDR3 is TGCAGCGTTGAAGGAGGGGTTAACTATGGCTACACCTTC. Translated, it gives CSVEGGVNYGYTF.

This clonotype has only a few counts. The V and J genes are TRBV29-1 and TRBJ1-1; 8 nucleotides align to TRBD1. The CDR3 is 13 residues long. Germline assignment: CDR1 SQVTM and CDR2 ANQGSEA. The V segment lost 5 bases and the J segment 5 bases; nucleotides outside the gene matches: 7. The DNA for the CDR3 is TGCAGCGTTTCCGGACAGGGAGGGACTGAAGCTTTCTTT. It specifies CSVSGQGGTEAFF.

The V call is TRBV15, the J call TRBJ1-1; no firm D call. V gave up 1 base and J gave up 3 bases, with 12 bases separating them. CDR1 and CDR2 (germline): LNHNV, YYDKDF (reference sequence). The CDR3 length is 15 residues. In DNA, the CDR3 is TGTGCCACCAGCAGAGGCGGGGTATTCCACACTGAAGCTTTCTTT. Its translation: CATSRGGVFHTEAFF.

The V call is TRBV6-5, the J call TRBJ2-3, with 9 bases identical to TRBD2. V shed 2 bases, J shed 5 bases, and the junction held 5 bases outside the gene matches. The CDR3 extends over 15 amino acids. Germline V gene sequence: CDR1 MNHEY, CDR2 SVGAGI. The CDR3 bases are TGTGCCAGCAGTTACCGTAGCGGGGGTGGAGATACGCAGTATTTT. Translating it yields CASSYRSGGGDTQYF.

This chain links TRBV7-2 with TRBJ2-1; maybe TRBD2 (7 bases). Germline V CDR1 and CDR2: SGHTA, FQGNSA. The CDR3 spans 15 residues. The V and J ends lost 1 base and 4 bases respectively, with 11 bases between them. CDR3 bases: TGTGCCAGCAGCTTAGACGGGGGGCCTTACAATGAGCAGTTCTTC. Protein sequence: CASSLDGGPYNEQFF.

This chain links TRBV5-1 with TRBJ1-1; tentatively, D is TRBD1 (6 bases). Germline-derived CDR1 and CDR2 are SGHRS and YFSETQ. The V end lost 0 bases, the J end lost 2 bases, and 20 bases lay between the germline ends. The CDR3 extends over 18 amino acids. Here the CDR3 reads CASSLGALGALLNTEAFF. In nucleotides, the CDR3 is TGCGCCAGCAGCTTGGGGGCGCTGGGGGCTCTTCTTAACACTGAAGCTTTCTTT.

This rearrangement joins TRBV18 to TRBJ2-5, with a possible D match to TRBD1 (5 bases). Germline V CDR1 and CDR2: KGHSH, LQKENI. The length of the CDR3 is 13 residues. V was pared by 2 bases and J by 4 bases, with 8 bases between. The CDR3 reads CASSPEGVETQYF. CDR3 nucleotides: TGTGCCAGCTCACCAGAAGGGGTAGAGACCCAGTACTTC.

This clonotype was observed a few times. The CDR3 sequence is CSASPRTANEKLFF. The CDR3 nucleotides read TGCAGTGCTAGCCCCCGGACGGCTAATGAAAAACTGTTTTTT. The chain has TRBV20-1 and TRBJ1-4; D ambiguous. This CDR3 region has 14 residues. V lost 3 bases and J 3 bases, leaving 11 bases between the germline ends. Germline V gene sequence: CDR1 DFQATT, CDR2 SNEGSKA (reference sequence).

This clonotype was detected a few times. The V gene is TRBV9, the J gene TRBJ2-2; D remains ambiguous. This CDR3 comprises 17 residues. V dropped 2 bases and J dropped 0 bases, with 14 bases sitting between them. Germline-derived CDR1 and CDR2 are SGDLS and YYNGEE. CDR3 sequence: CASSVAPQLPNTGELFF. The CDR3 region has the DNA TGTGCCAGCAGCGTTGCCCCACAACTACCGAACACCGGGGAGCTGTTTTTT.

The V call is TRBV25-1, the J call TRBJ1-2; no firm D call. Germline loops: CDR1 MGHDK, CDR2 SYGVNS. The CDR3 has 14 residues. Trimming pared 1 base from V and 5 bases from J, leaving 11 bases between. CDR3 protein: CASSELRGGYGYTF. The CDR3, as DNA: TGTGCCAGCAGTGAATTGCGGGGAGGGTATGGCTACACCTTC.

This clonotype was recorded a few times. This chain uses TRBV30 with TRBJ2-3; D might be TRBD1 or TRBD2, each matching 5 bases. V dropped 8 bases and J dropped 4 bases, with 19 bases sitting between them. Germline-derived CDR1 and CDR2 are GTSNPN and SVGIG (reference sequence). This CDR3 contains 14 residues. The CDR3 nucleotides read TGTGCCGGAGACCGAGAGGGGTATGCAGATACGCAGTATTTT. It is translated as CAGDREGYADTQYF.

V is TRBV4-1 and J is TRBJ1-1; 8 positions match TRBD1. With V trimmed by 3 bases and J by 1 base, 7 bases remained unmatched. Germline-derived CDR1 and CDR2 are MGHRA and YSYEKL. The CDR3 runs 16 residues. The CDR3 nucleotides read TGCGCCAGCAGCCATTTCGGGACAGGCGAGAACACTGAAGCTTTCTTT. It yields the protein CASSHFGTGENTEAFF.

V usage is TRBV12-3 or TRBV12-4 and J usage is TRBJ1-2; D is possibly TRBD1 (5 bases). The CDR3 runs to 12 residues. V was cut by 4 bases and J by 5 bases, with 8 bases left in between. The CDR3 is CASSSGWYGYTF. CDR3 coding DNA: TGTGCCAGCAGTTCAGGGTGGTATGGCTACACCTTC.

Only a few counts were recorded for this clonotype. The chain combines TRBV6-1 with TRBJ2-2; maybe TRBD1 (5 bases). Germline CDR1 MNHNS, CDR2 SASEGT. Trimming left V 7 bases short and J 3 bases short, with 18 bases between. The CDR3 has 16 residues. The CDR3, as DNA: TGTGCCAGCACGGTTTGGACATTCGTGGACACCGGGGAGCTGTTTTTT. This encodes CASTVWTFVDTGELFF.

This clonotype was observed a few times. This CDR3 reads CASTIGSSGEFQETQYF. As DNA, the CDR3 is TGCGCCAGCACTATCGGTAGCTCCGGAGAATTCCAAGAGACCCAGTACTTC. The rearrangement links TRBV5-1 to TRBJ2-5; D uncertain. The length of the CDR3 is 17 residues. Per the germline V gene, CDR1 is SGHRS and CDR2 is YFSETQ. The V end lost 6 bases, the J end lost 1 base, and 22 bases lay between the germline ends. The full variable domain, rest sourced from reference TRBV5-1 and TRBJ2-5, is KAGVTQTPRYLIKTRGQQVTLSCSPISGHRSVSWYQQTPGQGLQFLFEYFSETQRNKGNFPGRFSGRQFSNSRSEMNVSTLELGDSALYLCASTIGSSGEFQETQYFGPGTRLLVL.

This clonotype was found many times. This chain joins TRBV29-1 and TRBJ1-1, with no clear D. Trimming shortened V by 3 bases and J by 9 bases, and 14 bases separated the two germline ends. Germline-derived CDR1 and CDR2 are SQVTM and ANQGSEA. This CDR3 spans 12 amino acids. CDR3 amino acids: CSVDPTVGQAFF. In DNA, the CDR3 is TGCAGCGTTGACCCCACAGTAGGTCAAGCTTTCTTT.

V usage is TRBV20-1 and J usage is TRBJ1-1; no firm D call. Deletions cut 0 bases from V and 1 base from J, with 27 bases between. This CDR3 contains 20 residues. CDR1 DFQATT and CDR2 SNEGSKA come from the germline V gene (reference sequence). The CDR3 here is CSARDWTNQFSSSGNTEAFF. The CDR3 coding sequence is TGCAGTGCTAGAGATTGGACGAATCAATTTTCGAGTTCGGGGAACACTGAAGCTTTCTTT.

This rearrangement joins TRBV5-1 to TRBJ1-2; D is unresolved. Germline-derived CDR1 and CDR2 are SGHRS and YFSETQ. The CDR3 sequence is 17 residues long. The V and J ends lost 1 base and 2 bases respectively, with 18 bases between them. The CDR3 DNA reads as TGCGCCAGCAGCTTGAATGTCCGGGGAGGAGGAAACTATGGCTACACCTTC. It codes for CASSLNVRGGGNYGYTF.

The chain combines TRBV4-3 with TRBJ2-7; weak D call: TRBD2 (7 bases). CDR1 LGHNA and CDR2 YSLEER come from the germline V gene. The CDR3 consists of 15 residues. The ends were cut back, 0 bases at V and 4 bases at J, with 13 bases in the middle. This chain's CDR3 is CASSQDMGGRYEQYF. The CDR3 DNA is TGCGCCAGCAGCCAAGATATGGGGGGGCGGTACGAGCAGTACTTC.

The chain recombines TRBV7-2 with TRBJ2-3; possibly TRBD1 for D (7 bases). V lost 1 base and J 6 bases, leaving 14 bases between the germline ends. The CDR3 extends over 15 amino acids. Germline CDR1 is SGHTA and CDR2 is FQGNSA. The CDR3 region has the DNA TGTGCCAGCAGCTTAGAAGGAGGGGGCAGGGATACGCAGTATTTT. Translating gives CASSLEGGGRDTQYF.

CDR3 coding DNA: TGTGCCAGCAGCCTCCTGGGGCTAGCGTTGAATGAGCAGTTCTTC. Amino acid sequence: CASSLLGLALNEQFF. This chain joins TRBV7-2 and TRBJ2-1; D is possibly TRBD2 (6 bases). The CDR3 has 15 residues. Per the germline V gene, CDR1 is SGHTA and CDR2 is FQGNSA. V shed 5 bases and J shed 7 bases, with 18 bases lying between them.

This clonotype was observed a few times. The chain uses TRBV7-9 and TRBJ1-1; tentatively, D is TRBD1 (5 bases). V was pared by 5 bases and J by 6 bases, with 19 bases between. CDR3 length equals 15 residues. Per germline, CDR1 SEHNR and CDR2 FQNEAQ (reference sequence). In nucleotides, the CDR3 is TGTGCCAGCAGCGCGCTAGGAGGGGACCCTTCTGAAGCTTTCTTT. It yields the protein CASSALGGDPSEAFF.

This chain uses TRBV7-2 with TRBJ2-3; TRBD2 aligns across 7 bases. CDR3 length: 17 amino acids. V was clipped by 1 base and J by 2 bases; unmatched bases: 9. Per the germline V gene, CDR1 is SGHTA and CDR2 is FQGNSA. The CDR3 loop reads CASSLGPSGRLTDTQYF. The CDR3 DNA sequence: TGTGCCAGCAGCTTAGGCCCTAGCGGACGACTCACAGATACGCAGTATTTT. Full variable domain (outside the CDR3, taken from reference TRBV7-2 and TRBJ2-3): GAGVSQSPSNKVTEKGKDVELRCDPISGHTALYWYRQSLGQGLEFLIYFQGNSAPDKSGLPSDRFSAERTGGSVSTLTIQRTQQEDSAVYLCASSLGPSGRLTDTQYFGPGTRLTVL.

The chain has TRBV28 and TRBJ1-2, with 7 bases fitting TRBD1. The ends lost 4 bases at V and 8 bases at J; junction bases unmatched: 13. The CDR3 runs to 15 residues. CDR1 MDHEN and CDR2 SYDVKM come from the germline V gene. This CDR3 reads CASSSNIGQVGGYTF. CDR3 coding DNA: TGTGCCAGCAGTTCGAACATCGGACAGGTCGGGGGCTACACCTTC.

J is TRBJ2-3 and V is TRBV11-2, with D perhaps TRBD2 (5 bases). V shed 5 bases and J shed 11 bases, with 11 bases lying between them. The CDR3 spans 11 residues. CDR1 is SGHAT, CDR2 FQNNGV, per germline. The CDR3 loop is CASSPSREQYF. Written as DNA, the CDR3 is TGTGCCAGCAGCCCCAGCCGGGAGCAGTATTTT.